This T cell receptor beta chain was sequenced for a study of cytomegalovirus exposure and HLA in healthy donors. Study findings and constraints: The study found most TCR sequences rare, yet found some public TCRs in many donors.

The CDR3 is made up of 16 amino acids. CDR1 SGDLS and CDR2 YYNGEE come from the germline V gene. The junction had 6 bases not matched to a gene; V was cut back by 4 bases and J by 0 bases. Comments on this clone: Its cognate antigen is unknown.

Using immunoSEQ multiplex PCR, the repertoire was profiled, and TCRdb retains in-frame clones only, with some absent. The sample shows 150,000 to 170,000 clones, approximately 86% of them seen only once. The TCR comes from a man between 18 and 35 years old in good health and CMV-seropositive. The chain joins TRBV9 to TRBJ2-4, with 8 bases that match TRBD1. Sample: PBMCs. CDR3 in amino acids: CASSPGTGVAKNIQYF. CDR3 DNA: TGTGCCAGCAGCCCGGGGACAGGAGTAGCCAAAAACATTCAGTACTTC.